The 24 T cell receptor beta chains below come from one sample, sequenced in a study of CD8 T cells in Susac syndrome. Reverse transcription of roughly 0.5 to 1 ug RNA was carried out with random hexamers. TCRdb used MiXCR to reprocess the immunoSEQ multiplex PCR reads, holding one entry per CDR3 protein. The sample holds about 200,000 distinct CDR3 sequences; 85% to 95% are singletons and the top ten take 0.095% to 0.12%. Sequencing was performed on CD4+ T cells from PBMCs. These receptors all stem from a human donor in good health.

This clonotype is a singleton in its sample. This chain joins TRBV6-2 or TRBV6-3 and TRBJ2-7; D is unresolved. V was shortened by 5 bases and J by 2 bases, with 13 bases between the two germline ends. This CDR3 has 14 residues. CDR1 is MNHEY and CDR2 is SVGEGT in the germline V gene. DNA of the CDR3: TGTGCCAGCAGTGAAACCGGGCTCACCTACGAGCAGTACTTC. Translated: CASSETGLTYEQYF.

The chain recombines TRBV6-5 with TRBJ2-1; D gene ambiguous. The CDR3 is 14 amino acids. CDR1 is MNHEY and CDR2 is SVGAGI in the germline V gene. V was trimmed by 7 bases and J by 0 bases, leaving 10 bases between them. CDR3 region: CASTKRPSYNEQFF. The DNA of the CDR3 is TGTGCCAGCACAAAGCGACCCTCCTACAATGAGCAGTTCTTC.

V and J are TRBV10-3 and TRBJ2-5, with D maybe TRBD2 (6 bases). The CDR3 loop spans 13 amino acids. V lost 6 bases to trimming and J lost 2 bases, with 10 bases between them. Germline V gene lookup returns CDR1 ENHRY and CDR2 SYGVKD. This CDR3 is CAISGGLQETQYF. The CDR3, as DNA: TGTGCCATCAGCGGGGGACTGCAAGAGACCCAGTACTTC.

This clonotype was picked up one time. The rearrangement joins TRBV20-1 to TRBJ2-3, with unresolved D. V dropped 3 bases and J dropped 2 bases, with 12 bases sitting between them. Germline V gives CDR1 DFQATT, CDR2 SNEGSKA (reference sequence). This CDR3 is 14 amino acids long. CDR3 region: CSARFGGATDTQYF. The DNA for the CDR3 is TGCAGTGCTAGGTTTGGCGGAGCCACAGATACGCAGTATTTT.

This chain uses TRBV7-3 with TRBJ2-1, with D hard to call. Trimming cost V 5 bases and J 1 base, with 9 bases left between them. Germline V lookup: CDR1 SGHTA, CDR2 FQGTGA. The CDR3 is 14 residues long. CDR3 sequence (DNA): TGTGCCAGCAGCCAAGCCGGTTCCTACAATGAGCAGTTCTTC. Translating gives CASSQAGSYNEQFF.

The chain combines TRBV7-2 with TRBJ2-3; TRBD2 might be the D (6 bases). The CDR3 has 16 amino acids. Germline assignment: CDR1 SGHTA and CDR2 FQGNSA. Trimming cost V 4 bases and J 0 bases, with 14 bases left between them. This CDR3 reads CASSSTSGLSTDTQYF. DNA for the CDR3: TGTGCCAGCAGCTCCACGAGCGGGCTCAGCACAGATACGCAGTATTTT.

The chain recombines TRBV29-1 with TRBJ2-7; D is perhaps TRBD1 or TRBD2 (5 bases each). The CDR3 runs 16 residues. Germline CDR1 and CDR2: SQVTM and ANQGSEA. V was trimmed by 6 bases and J by 2 bases, leaving 23 bases between them. CDR3 coding DNA: TGCAGCGTCAAACTCCCGGTCCAGGGAGTCCCCTACGAGCAGTACTTC. This encodes CSVKLPVQGVPYEQYF.

This clonotype occurred a few times. The gene calls are TRBV11-2 and TRBJ2-7; 7 bases are a match to TRBD2. Per the germline V gene, CDR1 is SGHAT and CDR2 is FQNNGV. The CDR3 length is 13 residues. V gave up 5 bases and J gave up 0 bases; unmatched junction bases: 1. The CDR3 DNA reads TGTGCCAGCAGCCGGACTAGCTCCTACGAGCAGTACGTC. Translated, it gives CASSRTSSYEQYV.

The J gene is TRBJ2-5, the V gene TRBV7-2; TRBD2 might be the D (7 bases). V was shortened by 6 bases and J by 5 bases, with 13 bases between the two germline ends. Per germline, CDR1 SGHTA and CDR2 FQGNSA. This CDR3 is built from 13 residues. CDR3 DNA sequence: TGTGCCAGCAGGGTTGGCGGGGGCGAGACCCAGTACTTC. It specifies CASRVGGGETQYF.

The rearrangement joins TRBV6-5 to TRBJ2-3; D gene uncertain. V was trimmed by 2 bases and J by 2 bases, leaving 11 bases between them. Looked up from germline, CDR1 is MNHEY and CDR2 is SVGAGI. The CDR3 is 15 amino acids. The CDR3 DNA is TGTGCCAGCAGTTACAGGGCAGCGTACACAGATACGCAGTATTTT. Protein: CASSYRAAYTDTQYF.

This rearrangement joins TRBV29-1 to TRBJ2-1; TRBD1 matches at 8 bases. Trimming at V came to 3 bases and at J to 7 bases, leaving 8 bases not matched to a gene. Per the germline V gene, CDR1 is SQVTM and CDR2 is ANQGSEA. The CDR3 extends over 14 amino acids. The CDR3 sequence is CSVEDRVVSNEQFF. Written as DNA, the CDR3 is TGCAGCGTTGAGGACAGGGTTGTTTCGAATGAGCAGTTCTTC.

There are a few counts of this clonotype. The chain carries TRBV14 and TRBJ2-1, with D hard to call. Germline V CDR1 and CDR2: SGHDN, FVKESK. The CDR3 is 14 residues long. V lost 1 base and J 2 bases, leaving 6 bases between the germline ends. The DNA of the CDR3 is TGTGCCAGCAGCCAAGGTAGTGCCTACAATGAGCAGTTCTTC. It is translated as CASSQGSAYNEQFF.

The chain is built from TRBV15 and TRBJ2-5; maybe TRBD2 (7 bases). The V end was cut by 1 base, the J end by 5 bases, with 14 bases between. Germline CDR1 LNHNV, CDR2 YYDKDF (reference sequence). CDR3 length: 15 amino acids. In DNA form, the CDR3 reads TGTGCCACCAGCAGAGTCGGCGGGGGCGAGGAGACCCAGTACTTC. This sequence encodes CATSRVGGGEETQYF.

The chain combines TRBV5-6 with TRBJ1-5; possibly TRBD1 for D (5 bases). CDR3 size: 13 residues. V was shortened by 3 bases and J by 6 bases, with 10 bases between the two germline ends. Germline values: CDR1 SGHDT, CDR2 YYEEEE. The CDR3 loop is CASSWQGGQPQHF. CDR3 DNA: TGTGCCAGCAGCTGGCAGGGCGGTCAGCCCCAGCATTTT. Full variable domain (remainder filled in from reference TRBV5-6 and TRBJ1-5): DAGVTQSPTHLIKTRGQQVTLRCSPKSGHDTVSWYQQALGQGPQFIFQYYEEEERQRGNFPDRFSGHQFPNYSSELNVNALLLGDSALYLCASSWQGGQPQHFGDGTRLSIL.

This clonotype appeared a single time. The gene calls are TRBV30 and TRBJ1-2; D gene unclear. With 3 bases removed from V and 7 bases from J, the gap between germline ends came to 15 bases. This CDR3 is built from 13 residues. CDR1 is GTSNPN and CDR2 is SVGIG in the germline V gene (reference sequence). CDR3 residues: CAWSGQVGSGYTF. The CDR3 nucleotides are TGTGCCTGGAGCGGGCAGGTGGGGAGTGGCTACACCTTC.

The rearrangement joins TRBV3-1 to TRBJ2-1; D unclear. The ends were cut back, 1 base at V and 0 bases at J, with 10 bases in the middle. The CDR3 runs to 16 residues. Per the germline V gene, CDR1 is LGHDT and CDR2 is YNNKEL (reference sequence). CDR3 region: CASSQALQSSYNEQFF. In DNA form, the CDR3 reads TGTGCCAGCAGCCAAGCCCTACAGAGCTCCTACAATGAGCAGTTCTTC.

V is TRBV14 and J is TRBJ2-3; D is uncertain. The CDR3 consists of 14 residues. V gave up 1 base and J gave up 6 bases, with 11 bases separating them. The germline gives CDR1 SGHDN, CDR2 FVKESK. CDR3 DNA sequence: TGTGCCAGCAGCCAAGGAGTAGCTGGGGATACGCAGTATTTT. It is translated as CASSQGVAGDTQYF.

The chain couples TRBV30 to TRBJ1-1; D is unclear. This CDR3 comprises 14 residues. Germline CDR1 GTSNPN, CDR2 SVGIG (reference sequence). Trimming took off 3 bases at V and 1 base at J, with 12 bases between the two ends. The CDR3 region has the DNA TGTGCCTGGAGAGAGGGCAGGCGGAACACTGAAGCTTTCTTT. It encodes CAWREGRRNTEAFF.

The chain uses TRBV20-1 and TRBJ2-1; the D is unclear. CDR1 and CDR2 from the germline V gene are DFQATT and SNEGSKA (reference sequence). CDR3 size: 12 residues. Trimming stripped 6 bases from V and 2 bases from J, with 8 bases between. The CDR3 here is CSAQPTYNEQFF. The CDR3 region has the DNA TGCAGTGCCCAACCTACCTACAATGAGCAGTTCTTC.

The gene calls are TRBV15 and TRBJ2-7, with 7 bases aligning to TRBD1. CDR3 size: 14 residues. CDR1 is LNHNV and CDR2 is YYDKDF in the germline V gene (reference sequence). Trimming removed 0 bases from V and 7 bases from J; junction bases left unmatched: 6. Here the CDR3 reads CATSRDLAGGEQYV. The CDR3 DNA sequence: TGTGCCACCAGCAGAGATCTCGCAGGGGGAGAGCAGTACGTC.

The V gene is TRBV10-3, the J gene TRBJ2-3; D call uncertain. Trimming left V 10 bases short and J 6 bases short, with 8 bases between. The CDR3 length is 10 residues. Germline values: CDR1 ENHRY, CDR2 SYGVKD. The CDR3 nucleotides are TGTGCCACCGCGAAGGATACGCAGTATTTT. Translating gives CATAKDTQYF.

The gene calls are TRBV7-9 and TRBJ2-7; possibly TRBD1 or TRBD2 for D (6 bases each). CDR1 is SEHNR, CDR2 FQNEAQ, per germline (reference sequence). The CDR3 contains 15 residues. V was pared by 4 bases and J by 2 bases, with 15 bases between. The DNA for the CDR3 is TGTGCCAGCAGCTGGGGGGCCAGGGTCGCCTACGAGCAGTACGTC. Residues: CASSWGARVAYEQYV.

The chain links TRBV12-3 or TRBV12-4 to TRBJ2-2; D remains unclear. The germline V and J ends were trimmed by 6 bases and 4 bases, with 9 bases remaining between them. This CDR3 spans 13 amino acids. CDR3 coding DNA: TGTGCCAGCAGCTCACAGTTCACCGGGGAGCTGTTTTTT. This encodes CASSSQFTGELFF.

The chain uses TRBV5-1 and TRBJ1-6; no firm D call. Germline CDR1 reads SGHRS; CDR2 reads YFSETQ. The CDR3 length is 15 residues. V lost 2 bases and J lost 3, with 9 bases in between. CDR3 DNA sequence: TGCGCCAGCAGCTTCACCAGGAGCTATAATTCACCCCTCCACTTT. This sequence encodes CASSFTRSYNSPLHF.